The 15 T cell receptor beta chains reported below all come from one sample, sequenced in a study of cytomegalovirus exposure and HLA in healthy donors. PCR employed 60 Vbeta and 13 Jbeta primers. Using immunoSEQ multiplex PCR, the repertoire was profiled, and TCRdb retains in-frame clones only, with some absent. This sample has about 180,000 clones, with over 65% found just once. Material: PBMCs. Receptors originate from an older woman in good health and CMV-seropositive.

V usage is TRBV30 and J usage is TRBJ1-5; D might be TRBD1 (5 bases). V gave up 1 base and J gave up 2 bases, with 12 bases separating them. Germline V gives CDR1 GTSNPN, CDR2 SVGIG (reference sequence). This CDR3 region has 15 residues. This chain's CDR3 is CAWSEQALGNQPQHF. The CDR3 bases are TGTGCCTGGAGTGAACAGGCTCTTGGCAATCAGCCCCAGCATTTT.

This clone was seen more than once but under ten times. This chain's CDR3 is CAISVSGGNTEAFF. The CDR3, as DNA: TGTGCCATCAGTGTCTCAGGGGGCAACACTGAAGCTTTCTTT. This sequence joins TRBV10-3 and TRBJ1-1, with 8 bases identical to TRBD1. The length of the CDR3 is 14 residues. J gave up 2 bases and V 4 bases, and 3 bases lay outside the gene matches. From germline, CDR1 is ENHRY and CDR2 SYGVKD.

J is TRBJ1-5 and V is TRBV6-4; no firm D call. CDR1 and CDR2 (germline): MRHNA, SNTAGT. CDR3 length: 19 amino acids. The V and J ends lost 4 bases and 0 bases respectively, with 22 bases between them. The CDR3 nucleotides read TGTGCCAGCAGTGGCATATCTTGGAAAGGAACAGCTAGCAATCAGCCCCAGCATTTT. This encodes CASSGISWKGTASNQPQHF.

This sequence joins TRBV5-1 and TRBJ2-1; D gene uncertain. The CDR3 length is 16 residues. Per the germline V gene, CDR1 is SGHRS and CDR2 is YFSETQ. Trimming pared 0 bases from V and 0 bases from J, leaving 10 bases between. The CDR3 sequence is CASSLEAPGSYNEQFF. Written as DNA, the CDR3 is TGCGCCAGCAGCTTGGAGGCGCCGGGCTCCTACAATGAGCAGTTCTTC.

The chain employs TRBV25-1 and TRBJ2-2; D possibly corresponds to TRBD1 (5 bases). The CDR3 loop spans 17 amino acids. V was shortened by 3 bases and J by 0 bases, with 14 bases between the two germline ends. The V gene's germline CDR1 is MGHDK and CDR2 SYGVNS. The CDR3: CASSEGRESPNTGELFF. CDR3 DNA: TGTGCCAGCAGTGAGGGCAGGGAATCCCCGAACACCGGGGAGCTGTTTTTT. The variable domain in full, with the rest retrieved from reference TRBV25-1 and TRBJ2-2, is EADIYQTPRYLVIGTGKKITLECSQTMGHDKMYWYQQDPGMELHLIHYSYGVNSTEKGDLSSESTVSRIRTEHFPLTLESARPSHTSQYLCASSEGRESPNTGELFFGEGSRLTVL.

CDR3 coding DNA: TGTGCCAGCAGGCCCGGGACAGTGACCCAGAGGTACTACGAGCAGTACTTC. As protein: CASRPGTVTQRYYEQYF. The chain is built from TRBV5-8 and TRBJ2-5, with 7 bases aligning to TRBD1. The end of the DNA is better explained by TRBJ2-7, so the J call may be wrong. CDR1 is SGHTS and CDR2 is YDEGEE in the germline V gene. CDR3 length: 17 residues.

The rearrangement joins TRBV11-2 to TRBJ1-2; D ambiguous. This CDR3 has 11 residues. In germline, CDR1 is SGHAT, CDR2 FQNNGV. The V end was cut by 5 bases, the J end by 5 bases, with 6 bases between. The CDR3 sequence: CASSNTYGYTF. CDR3 in DNA: TGTGCCAGCAGCAACACATATGGCTACACCTTC. Looking up the rest from reference TRBV11-2 and TRBJ1-2 gives the full variable domain: EAGVAQSPRYKIIEKRQSVAFWCNPISGHATLYWYQQILGQGPKLLIQFQNNGVVDDSQLPKDRFSAERLKGVDSTLKIQPAKLEDSAVYLCASSNTYGYTFGSGTRLTVV.

The chain is built from TRBV9 and TRBJ1-1; maybe TRBD1 (5 bases). V was shortened by 0 bases and J by 1 base, with 10 bases between the two germline ends. The CDR3 sequence is 15 residues long. Germline V CDR1 and CDR2: SGDLS, YYNGEE. CDR3 sequence: CASSVVGPGNTEAFF. As DNA, the CDR3 is TGTGCCAGCAGCGTAGTGGGGCCGGGGAACACTGAAGCTTTCTTT.

A word on this clone: The germline gene is not matched at one end of the junction; a read error may be the cause. The chain is built from TRBV6-1 and TRBJ1-3, with TRBD1 as a possible D gene (5 bases). In germline, CDR1 is MNHNS, CDR2 SASEGT. This CDR3 has 15 amino acids. CDR3 loop: CAGSQLRQPGDTIYF. The CDR3 nucleotides read TGTGCCGGCAGTCAACTCCGACAGCCTGGTGACACCATATATTTT.

The CDR3 region is CASSPALRAGGPDTQYF. The CDR3 DNA reads as TGTGCCAGCAGCCCCGCCCTTCGGGCGGGAGGGCCAGATACGCAGTATTTT. The J gene is TRBJ2-3, the V gene TRBV7-6, with 9 bases aligning to TRBD2. The CDR3 sequence is 17 residues long. V lost 5 bases and J lost 4; bases outside the gene matches: 13. In germline, CDR1 is SGHVS, CDR2 FNYEAQ.

V usage is TRBV7-9 and J usage is TRBJ1-6; unclear D gene. With 5 bases removed from V and 6 bases from J, the gap between germline ends came to 8 bases. The CDR3 covers 13 residues. Germline-derived CDR1 and CDR2 are SEHNR and FQNEAQ (reference sequence). In DNA, the CDR3 is TGTGCCAGCAGCCCACATATTAATTCACCCCTCCACTTT. Its translation: CASSPHINSPLHF.

The V and J genes are TRBV18 and TRBJ2-7, with a tentative D call TRBD1 (6 bases). This CDR3 spans 16 amino acids. From germline, CDR1 is KGHSH and CDR2 LQKENI. V was trimmed by 6 bases and J by 5 bases, leaving 23 bases between them. DNA of the CDR3: TGTGCCAGCTCCCTTTCGCCCCTCCAGGGGAATAACGAGCAGTACTTC. This translates into CASSLSPLQGNNEQYF.

The chain links TRBV5-5 to TRBJ2-2, with D maybe TRBD2 (6 bases). Trimming cost V 1 base and J 4 bases, with 11 bases left between them. Germline V lookup: CDR1 SGHKS, CDR2 YYEKEE (reference sequence). The CDR3 extends over 15 amino acids. CDR3 in amino acids: CASSLWDWITGELFF. The DNA for the CDR3 is TGTGCCAGCAGCTTGTGGGACTGGATCACCGGGGAGCTGTTTTTT.

In the case of this clone: The germline gene is not matched at one end of the junction; a read error may be the cause. The rearrangement uses TRBV5-6 and TRBJ2-6, with D perhaps matching TRBD1 (5 bases). This CDR3 has 17 amino acids. Germline values: CDR1 SGHDT, CDR2 YYEEEE. The DNA of the CDR3 is TGTGCCAGCAGCTCGCTACGGATCCACTCTGGGGCCAACGGCCTGACTTTC. It specifies CASSSLRIHSGANGLTF.

This chain links TRBV11-2 with TRBJ2-5; D may be TRBD1 (6 bases). This CDR3 is built from 15 residues. With 5 bases removed from V and 9 bases from J, the gap between germline ends came to 22 bases. In germline, CDR1 is SGHAT, CDR2 FQNNGV. The CDR3 protein is CASSEQQGGMAPQYF. CDR3 sequence (DNA): TGTGCCAGCAGCGAACAACAGGGTGGGATGGCGCCCCAGTACTTC.